The clone carrying this T cell receptor beta chain has a single count. Amplification used 60 Vbeta primers and 13 Jbeta primers. Profiling relied on immunoSEQ multiplex PCR, and the TCRdb table lists in-frame clones only, not all of them. The profile covers approximately 160,000 clones, with roughly four fifths appearing a single time and roughly 1% taken by the ten largest. These data originate in a study of cytomegalovirus exposure and HLA in healthy donors. V lost 1 base and J 6 bases, leaving 19 bases between the germline ends. CDR3 length equals 16 residues. Germline assignment: CDR1 LGHNA and CDR2 YNFKEQ.

The sequence was collected from a woman between 40 and 50 years old in good health and CMV-seronegative. The chain links TRBV4-2 to TRBJ2-7; maybe TRBD2 (5 bases). The sequencing sample was made of PBMCs. CDR3 sequence reads: CASSQVALDFASEQYF. Written as DNA, the CDR3 is TGTGCCAGCAGCCAAGTAGCACTAGATTTTGCTTCCGAGCAGTACTTC.